This entry features one T cell receptor beta chain sequence. The antigen is not known. This specimen comes from a study of glioma-infiltrating T cells. The iRepertoire nested amplicon-rescue multiplex PCR amplified TCR alpha and beta CDR3s from RNA. For one-step reverse transcription and amplification, roughly 85-450 ng of tissue mRNA or PBMC total RNA was used. TCRdb used MiXCR to reprocess the multiplex PCR reads, holding one entry per CDR3 protein. The table includes 100,000 to 150,000 distinct CDR3 sequences, approximately 26% detected once. Whole-study results and caveats: Gliomas, especially low-grade, showed above-expected tissue-blood divergence; non-neoplastic patients showed below. CDR3 overlap between tissue and blood was very small.

The CDR3 consists of 13 residues. V lost 6 bases, J lost 1 base, and 12 bases lay in between. CDR1 is SQVTM and CDR2 is ANQGSEA in the germline V gene. Sequences were obtained from glioma tissue, nonneoplastic brain tissue, or PBMCs (not recorded which). This TCR came from a human donor with low-grade glioma or glioblastoma, undergoing nonglioma brain surgery, or in good health (not recorded which). This chain connects TRBV29-1 to TRBJ1-1; D may be TRBD1 (6 bases). The CDR3 coding sequence is TGCAGCGTCCAGGGGCATTCGAACACTGAAGCTTTCTTT. Residues: CSVQGHSNTEAFF.